Reported below is one TCR beta chain. V lost 0 bases to trimming and J lost 0 bases, with 6 bases between them. The CDR3 has 15 amino acids. Germline CDR1 reads SGDLS; CDR2 reads YYNGEE. The sample comes from a study of control samples from healthy donors and cancer patients. Assay used: immunoSEQ multiplex PCR; TCRdb lists only in-frame clones, some missing. The sample comprises about 58,000 clones, around 87% of which are singletons, and 9.5% to 15% rests with the top ten. This TCR derives from a woman between 55 and 75 years old with lung cancer. The rearrangement joins TRBV9 to TRBJ2-2; D is ambiguous. The sample comprised PBMCs. CDR3 sequence (DNA): TGTGCCAGCAGCGTAGGCGGAGCGAACACCGGGGAGCTGTTTTTT. Encoded protein: CASSVGGANTGELFF.